What follows are 16 T cell receptor beta chains derived from one specimen sequenced in a study of shared clonotypes between healthy human individuals. Libraries were prepared by immunoSEQ multiplex PCR; TCRdb keeps only in-frame clonotypes and omits some of them. The sample has about 600,000 clones; roughly 97% are singletons. The material sequenced was naive CD4+ T cells sorted from blood. Subset reported: CD45RA+ positively selected. Source of these receptors: a young woman in good health.

This rearrangement joins TRBV5-6 to TRBJ1-3, with D possibly being TRBD1 (5 bases). V was clipped by 4 bases and J by 2 bases, with 13 bases between them. The CDR3 consists of 15 residues. In germline, CDR1 is SGHDT, CDR2 YYEEEE. The chain's CDR3 is CASSQPLGAGNTIYF. DNA for the CDR3: TGTGCCAGCAGCCAGCCCTTAGGGGCTGGAAACACCATATATTTT.

This clone was detected once. The chain recombines TRBV19 with TRBJ2-3; D is uncertain. This CDR3 has 13 amino acids. V lost 6 bases, J lost 5 bases, and 12 bases lay in between. Germline lookup yields CDR1 LNHDA and CDR2 SQIVND (reference sequence). The CDR3 is CASRFEIGDTQYF. As DNA, the CDR3 is TGTGCCAGTAGATTTGAGATTGGAGATACGCAGTATTTT.

This clone has a single count. The rearrangement links TRBV6-1 to TRBJ1-2; D gene uncertain. The CDR3 runs 13 residues. The ends were cut back, 6 bases at V and 4 bases at J, with 12 bases in the middle. Germline lookup yields CDR1 MNHNS and CDR2 SASEGT. The CDR3 sequence is CASRQNGGYGYTF. The CDR3 nucleotides read TGTGCCAGCAGGCAAAATGGAGGCTATGGCTACACCTTC.

The chain employs TRBV27 and TRBJ2-2; 9 bases line up with TRBD1. Germline loops: CDR1 MNHEY, CDR2 SMNVEV (reference sequence). CDR3 length: 16 amino acids. The junction had 4 bases not matched to a gene; V was cut back by 1 base and J by 4 bases. CDR3 protein: CASSLYGTGSTGELFF. The CDR3, as DNA: TGTGCCAGCAGTTTATACGGGACAGGGAGCACCGGGGAGCTGTTTTTT.

The gene calls are TRBV6-5 and TRBJ2-7; 7 positions agree with TRBD1. Germline CDR1 MNHEY, CDR2 SVGAGI. This CDR3 region has 14 residues. Germline trimming cut 4 bases from V and 2 bases from J; bases unmatched to any gene: 5. In DNA, the CDR3 is TGTGCCAGCAGTTCCGGGACAGACGCCTACGAGCAGTACTTC. It codes for CASSSGTDAYEQYF.

This chain joins TRBV27 and TRBJ2-3; 8 positions match TRBD2. V shed 3 bases, J shed 6 bases, and the junction held 8 bases outside the gene matches. The CDR3 contains 15 residues. The germline V gene encodes CDR1 MNHEY and CDR2 SMNVEV (reference sequence). For the CDR3, the DNA is TGTGCCAGCAGTTTTCGAGCGGGAGTGGGGGATACGCAGTATTTT. Encoded protein: CASSFRAGVGDTQYF.

The chain uses TRBV6-1 and TRBJ1-5; D is unclear. CDR1 and CDR2 (germline): MNHNS, SASEGT. Trimming pared 8 bases from V and 9 bases from J, leaving 17 bases between. CDR3 size: 13 residues. The CDR3 is CASGREGGMPQHF. The CDR3 DNA follows: TGTGCCAGCGGTAGGGAGGGTGGGATGCCCCAGCATTTT.

The rearrangement links TRBV2 to TRBJ2-5, with a possible D match to TRBD2 (5 bases). Germline CDR1 and CDR2: SNHLY and FYNNEI. This CDR3 has 13 residues. V was trimmed by 7 bases and J by 1 base, leaving 10 bases between them. DNA of the CDR3: TGTGCCAGCAACCAGCGGTTCCAAGAGACCCAGTACTTC. Protein: CASNQRFQETQYF.

About this clone: This sample also contains other DNA sequences that code for the same CDR3. J is TRBJ1-2 and V is TRBV28; D perhaps matches TRBD1 (5 bases). Germline CDR1 reads MDHEN; CDR2 reads SYDVKM. This CDR3 is built from 12 residues. V lost 5 bases and J lost 4, with 8 bases in between. The CDR3 nucleotides read TGTGCCAGCAGTCGGGGGAGCTATGGCTACACCTTC. It specifies CASSRGSYGYTF.

The chain has TRBV7-2 and TRBJ2-2; no definite D call. The CDR3 is 15 residues long. V lost 5 bases, J lost 1 base, and 11 bases lay in between. In germline, CDR1 is SGHTA, CDR2 FQGNSA. The CDR3 reads CASSPPPLNTGELFF. CDR3 coding DNA: TGTGCCAGCAGCCCTCCACCATTGAACACCGGGGAGCTGTTTTTT. The full variable domain, with the rest looked up from reference TRBV7-2 and TRBJ2-2, is GAGVSQSPSNKVTEKGKDVELRCDPISGHTALYWYRQSLGQGLEFLIYFQGNSAPDKSGLPSDRFSAERTGGSVSTLTIQRTQQEDSAVYLCASSPPPLNTGELFFGEGSRLTVL.

V is TRBV7-2 and J is TRBJ1-3, with 7 positions matching TRBD1. The germline V gene has CDR1 SGHTA and CDR2 FQGNSA. The CDR3 has 13 residues. J gave up 7 bases and V 5 bases, and 5 bases lay outside the gene matches. CDR3 DNA sequence: TGTGCCAGCAGCCAAGACAGGGACAACACCATATATTTT. It codes for CASSQDRDNTIYF. The variable domain in full, completed from reference TRBV7-2 and TRBJ1-3, reads GAGVSQSPSNKVTEKGKDVELRCDPISGHTALYWYRQSLGQGLEFLIYFQGNSAPDKSGLPSDRFSAERTGGSVSTLTIQRTQQEDSAVYLCASSQDRDNTIYFGEGSWLTVV.

V gene TRBV6-6 combines with J gene TRBJ2-1, with a tentative D call TRBD1 (6 bases). V lost 1 base to trimming and J lost 6 bases, with 16 bases between them. The CDR3 extends over 16 amino acids. Germline CDR1 reads MNHNY; CDR2 reads SVGAGI (reference sequence). The DNA of the CDR3 is TGTGCCAGCAGTTACTTCAGGGGACCCGACCCCAATGAGCAGTTCTTC. Translation: CASSYFRGPDPNEQFF.

The chain has TRBV28 and TRBJ2-7; 8 nucleotides align to TRBD2. CDR1 is MDHEN and CDR2 is SYDVKM in the germline V gene. This CDR3 spans 15 amino acids. The J segment lost 5 bases and the V segment lost 2 bases, leaving 8 bases of the junction unmatched. The CDR3 DNA reads TGTGCCAGCAGTTTAACCGGGACTAGGTTTGACGAGCAGTACTTC. Amino acid sequence: CASSLTGTRFDEQYF.

The chain links TRBV5-1 to TRBJ2-3, with TRBD2 matching over 8 bases. CDR1 and CDR2 (germline): SGHRS, YFSETQ. The CDR3 sequence is 14 residues long. Unmatched junction bases numbered 10, after V lost 7 bases and J lost 6 bases. The CDR3 loop is CASCPGGPRDTQYF. Written as DNA, the CDR3 is TGCGCCAGCTGCCCGGGGGGGCCGCGCGATACGCAGTATTTT.

The chain couples TRBV28 to TRBJ2-3; 9 nucleotides align to TRBD2. The germline V gene encodes CDR1 MDHEN and CDR2 SYDVKM. The length of the CDR3 is 18 residues. With 2 bases clipped from V and 0 bases from J, the junction kept 9 bases outside the gene matches. The DNA of the CDR3 is TGTGCCAGCAGTTTACGGCTAGCGGGAATTTCTAGCACAGATACGCAGTATTTT. Translating it yields CASSLRLAGISSTDTQYF.

The chain is built from TRBV5-1 and TRBJ2-5, with 7 bases that match TRBD1. With V trimmed by 3 bases and J by 4 bases, 15 bases remained unmatched. The CDR3 covers 17 residues. CDR1 and CDR2 from the germline V gene are SGHRS and YFSETQ. CDR3 in amino acids: CASSWSQFPRQGETQYF. The CDR3 coding sequence is TGCGCCAGCAGCTGGTCGCAGTTTCCTCGACAGGGAGAGACCCAGTACTTC. The variable domain in full, with the rest retrieved from reference TRBV5-1 and TRBJ2-5, is KAGVTQTPRYLIKTRGQQVTLSCSPISGHRSVSWYQQTPGQGLQFLFEYFSETQRNKGNFPGRFSGRQFSNSRSEMNVSTLELGDSALYLCASSWSQFPRQGETQYFGPGTRLLVL.